The T cell receptor (beta chain) described here comes from a study of early T cells in non-severe SARS-CoV-2 infection. Study-level background: Bulk RNA taken from unsorted whole blood was sequenced, leaving chains unpaired.

Regarding the study as a whole: Matches to VDJdb favored anti-spike CD8 responses and missed private and CD4 specificities.

cDNA molecules, individually, were tagged with unique molecular identifiers. TCRdb ran MiXCR on the 5' RACE reads and lists one entry per CDR3 protein. The sample consists of roughly 80,000 distinct CDR3 sequences, about an eighth of them appearing once. J lost 0 bases, V lost 2 bases, and 7 bases had no gene match. This CDR3 spans 15 amino acids. The V gene's germline CDR1 is SQVTM and CDR2 ANQGSEA. This clonotype has only a few counts. The antigen is unknown. The chain employs TRBV29-1 and TRBJ2-7; 7 bases line up with TRBD1. The source is an adult who was a healthcare worker with PCR-confirmed SARS-CoV-2 infection or an uninfected control (not recorded which). Sequencing used whole blood. CDR3: CSVELGTETSYEQYF. The CDR3 region has the DNA TGCAGCGTTGAACTCGGGACAGAAACCTCCTACGAGCAGTACTTC.